What follows describes a single T cell receptor beta chain. This clonotype was observed a few times. What antigen it recognizes has not been identified. Base qualities were left out, and no much larger clone turns up one base away. The source of the sample is a study of T cells in Graves' hyperthyroidism and ophthalmopathy (dated by TCRdb to about 2019). Broadly, across the study: Peripheral blood was collected at initial diagnosis, before any treatment. TCR V-J signatures able to tell the groups apart were searched for in a discovery cohort of 100 patients, of whom roughly 42 had Graves' ophthalmopathy and about 60 had stable Graves' hyperthyroidism. Prospective prediction of ophthalmopathy was tested in an independent validation cohort consisting of under 20 hyperthyroidism patients and 17 patients who later progressed to ophthalmopathy. The roughly 100 discovery patients were randomly split 7:3 into training and test sets. In addition, the study compared T-cell repertoires in thyroid tissue and in blood from about 6 Graves' hyperthyroidism patients. After blood sampling, hyperthyroidism patients were treated with methimazole at a starting dose of 30 mg daily, and ophthalmopathy patients were treated with high-dose intravenous methylprednisolone. The paper describes TCR Vbeta CDR3 sequencing of around 140 peripheral blood samples, made up of 43 ophthalmopathy patients, over 70 hyperthyroidism patients and 17 progressor patients.

Taken from cysteine to phenylalanine, the CDR3 has 16 residues. Here the CDR3 DNA is all that survives: 48 bases in frame from base 1. From the germline V gene (reference sequence), CDR1 is DFQATT and CDR2 is SNEGSKA. The V end gives up 5 bases and the J end 2 bases, leaving 8 bases in the junction not matched to a gene. The paper as a whole reports these results and caveats: Most expanded thyroid clonotypes (frequency above 0.001) were also detected in blood, suggesting blood repertoires may reflect thyroid immune responses. No statistical method was used to fix the sample size in advance, and group allocation was not hidden from the investigators. Ophthalmopathy was separated from stable hyperthyroidism by a 13 V-J signature model, with about 88% sensitivity and about 81% specificity obtained in cross-validation and 80%/75% obtained in testing. In validation, progression to ophthalmopathy was predicted by the model with roughly 71% sensitivity and 72% to 85% specificity, a median of 6.5 months before onset.

A patient counted as having stable Graves' hyperthyroidism if no progression to ophthalmopathy occurred over 18 months of follow-up. Hyperthyroidism patients were aged 18 to 65 years and newly diagnosed, with disease duration of less than 2 months. The study excluded patients with uncontrolled infections, other autoimmune diseases, pregnancy or lactation. Diagnoses were established on the basis of clinical symptoms, serum thyroxine and TRAb, thyroid ultrasound, and orbital computed tomography. PBMCs were isolated from about 9.1 ml of fresh peripheral blood by Ficoll-Paque density gradient centrifugation. Total RNA was extracted with Trizol reagent, and quality was checked on an Agilent 2100 Bioanalyzer. The TCR beta CDR3 regions were amplified from the RNA transcripts. The first round of RT-PCR for the TCR CDR3 was performed with the HTBI primer set and the Qiagen OneStep RT-PCR kit. A second multiplex PCR round built the libraries, followed by size selection and purification. Paired-end sequencing of the libraries was performed with 100 bp reads on an Illumina HiSeq2000. In the original analysis: SOAPnuke was used to process the raw data, with reads discarded if the reads contained adapters or uncalled bases, had a mean Phred below 15, or lacked an exact constant-primer or identifier match. COPE v1.2.5 was used to merge the high-quality paired reads, and each unique nucleotide sequence was defined as a clonotype. Clonotypes were aligned to IMGT TRBV, TRBD and TRBJ reference segments using MiTCR v1.1. Analysis was restricted to V-J combinations with a frequency above 0.0001, which covered 98% to 99.2% of repertoires. A TCS score was defined as the ratio between F50 (clonal expansion) and ExV (chaos), using BLOSUM62-based TCRdist between CDR3 peptides within each V-J. Welch's t-statistics and random forest reduced roughly 540 V-J features to 13, which were used in a naive Bayes classifier (R e1071). The public reads were reprocessed in TCRdb via fastp at Q25 and MiXCR, keeping in-frame beta chains. Merged by CDR3 protein, the rows form single entries marked with the most common genes and DNA. V and J calls and clone size were set by TCRdb, not the authors. This sample gives 300,000 or so distinct CDR3 sequences in total; roughly 18% of them show up just once. The top ten clones comprise about half of the sample.

This receptor chain uses TRBV20-1 and TRBJ2-5, and 13 junctional nucleotides match TRBD2. The source is a woman aged 50 to 65 with Graves' hyperthyroidism. Sequenced sample: blood. The CDR3 is CSAPPWGLAGQETQYF. The DNA sequence follows: TGCAGTGCTCCGCCGTGGGGACTAGCGGGGCAAGAGACCCAGTACTTC.